The T cell receptor (beta chain) described here comes from a study of Graves' ophthalmopathy and Graves' hyperthyroidism. General study results and limits: Blood also harbored most expanded thyroid clonotypes above 0.001 frequency.

This clonotype has at least ten counts. The antigen is undetermined. Hyperthyroidism was considered stable when no ophthalmopathy appeared within 18 months of follow-up. Hyperthyroidism patients, aged 18 to 65, were newly diagnosed, under 2 months' duration. Additional autoimmune diseases, uncontrolled infections, pregnancy or lactation disqualified patients. The study amplified TCR beta CDR3 regions using RNA transcripts. After a first-round RT-PCR with HTBI primers, a second-round multiplex PCR was run. TCRdb analysed the multiplex PCR reads with MiXCR anew, one entry per CDR3 protein. There are about 400,000 distinct CDR3 sequences in the sample; over 15% occur only once, and about 7% lies in the top ten. The ends lost 5 bases at V and 4 bases at J; junction bases unmatched: 15. The CDR3 totals 19 residues. Germline values: CDR1 SGHTA, CDR2 FQGTGA.

The receptor comes from a woman aged 18-35 years with stable Graves' hyperthyroidism. The chain has TRBV7-3 and TRBJ2-5, with 14 bases fitting TRBD2. Sequencing was carried out using peripheral blood. The CDR3 sequence: CASSPPLSRTSGGRETQYF. The CDR3 DNA sequence: TGTGCCAGCAGCCCCCCCCTCAGCCGGACTAGCGGGGGGAGAGAGACCCAGTACTTC. Full variable domain (missing parts from reference TRBV7-3 and TRBJ2-5): GAGVSQTPSNKVTEKGKYVELRCDPISGHTALYWYRQSLGQGPEFLIYFQGTGAADDSGLPNDRFFAVRPEGSVSTLKIQRTERGDSAVYLCASSPPLSRTSGGRETQYFGPGTRLLVL.